The clone carrying this TCR beta chain was counted a single time. Its target is not known. This record comes from a study of identifying expanded T cells in peripheral blood. Overall study findings and caveats: Across healthy donors, higher total template counts meant significantly greater roughly two-week count variance. Over two and four weeks, about 16 and 19 clones changed, versus 1.2 between replicates.

Sequenced by immunoSEQ multiplex PCR; TCRdb stores in-frame clones only, minus some. Of more than 90,000 clones in the sample, roughly 89% were seen once. No infections or other immune events were documented during collection. The sequence was obtained from a person between 18 and 70 years old in good health. The sample taken for sequencing was blood.

The CDR3 DNA reads as TGCGCCAGCAGCGGTGGGACAGGTGGGACACACCATACGCAGTATTTT. Translated, it gives CASSGGTGGTHHTQYF. V and J are TRBV5-1 and TRBJ2-3, with 8 bases identical to TRBD1. Unmatched junction bases numbered 14, after V lost 4 bases and J lost 7 bases. The CDR3 loop spans 16 amino acids. CDR1 and CDR2 from the germline V gene are SGHRS and YFSETQ.